The 26 T cell receptor beta chains below all came from one sample that was sequenced in a study of blood T cells in healthy people across ages. It was with a sample-barcoded 5' primer and a J-beta primer mix that a second PCR of roughly 7 to 12 cycles was run. In TCRdb, the 5' RACE reads were re-called with MiXCR into one record per CDR3 protein. The sample contains about 1 million distinct CDR3 sequences, about 25% of which appear only once. These records were also assigned to another study, of T cells of mothers and their children.

The sample taken for sequencing was blood. The receptors come from a girl aged 2 to 9 in good health.

This clonotype occurred a few times. The chain carries TRBV7-3 and TRBJ2-5, with a possible D match to TRBD1 (5 bases). Looked up from germline, CDR1 is SGHTA and CDR2 is FQGTGA. The CDR3 contains 15 residues. With 5 bases removed from V and 4 bases from J, the gap between germline ends came to 17 bases. CDR3 loop: CASSPSLGARETQYF. The CDR3 DNA reads TGTGCCAGCAGCCCCTCTCTTGGGGCTCGAGAGACCCAGTACTTC.

In this sample, this clonotype turned up a few times. The chain employs TRBV10-3 and TRBJ2-7; 9 nucleotides match TRBD1. CDR3 length: 13 residues. V shed 8 bases, J shed 5 bases, and the junction held 7 bases outside the gene matches. CDR1 and CDR2 from the germline V gene are ENHRY and SYGVKD. CDR3 protein: CAIYGTGIDEQYF. The CDR3 nucleotides are TGTGCCATCTACGGGACAGGGATCGACGAGCAGTACTTC.

The V call is TRBV7-9, the J call TRBJ2-5; TRBD2 matches at 12 bases. The J call is doubtful: the DNA matches TRBJ2-1 better. CDR3 size: 16 residues. The germline gives CDR1 SEHNR, CDR2 FQNEAQ (reference sequence). Written as DNA, the CDR3 is TGTGCCAGCAGCTTTCGAACTAGCGGGAGGTTTGATGAGCAGTTCTTC. Translated: CASSFRTSGRFDEQFF.

This clonotype was counted between two and nine times. This chain uses TRBV15 with TRBJ2-2; TRBD2 matches at 9 bases. This CDR3 contains 16 residues. Germline V gives CDR1 LNHNV, CDR2 YYDKDF (reference sequence). Unmatched junction bases numbered 6, after V lost 5 bases and J lost 2 bases. CDR3: CATSSWTSVNTGELFF. The CDR3 coding sequence is TGTGCCACCAGCTCCTGGACTAGCGTTAACACCGGGGAGCTGTTTTTT.

This clonotype was detected a few times. The chain employs TRBV20-1 and TRBJ2-7; D not certain. The CDR3 covers 12 residues. V lost 5 bases and J lost 2, with 10 bases in between. The germline V gene encodes CDR1 DFQATT and CDR2 SNEGSKA (reference sequence). Here the CDR3 reads CSALSRTYEQYF. In DNA, the CDR3 is TGCAGTGCTCTTAGTCGTACCTACGAGCAGTACTTC.

The V and J genes are TRBV29-1 and TRBJ2-5, with a possible D match to TRBD2 (5 bases). This CDR3 is built from 13 residues. V was trimmed by 7 bases and J by 0 bases, leaving 12 bases between them. From germline, CDR1 is SQVTM and CDR2 ANQGSEA. The chain's CDR3 is CSGTGGYQETQYF. The CDR3 DNA is TGCAGCGGGACTGGCGGCTACCAAGAGACCCAGTACTTC.

CDR3 nucleotide sequence: TGCGCCAGCAGCCAAGATCTCCCGGGGGGCGGTCTTGGAGAAAAACTGTTTTTT. This codes for CASSQDLPGGGLGEKLFF. The chain links TRBV4-3 to TRBJ1-4, with a tentative D call TRBD1 (6 bases). The V and J ends lost 0 bases and 8 bases respectively, with 22 bases between them. The germline V gene encodes CDR1 LGHNA and CDR2 YSLEER. CDR3 length: 18 amino acids.

This chain joins TRBV10-3 and TRBJ1-4; D unresolved. In germline, CDR1 is ENHRY, CDR2 SYGVKD. The V gene lost 2 bases and the J gene lost 8 bases, with 3 bases spanning the gap. This CDR3 has 11 residues. The CDR3 spells CAISEGEKLFF. As DNA, the CDR3 is TGTGCCATCAGTGAGGGGGAAAAACTGTTTTTT.

About this clonotype itself: This may arise from a read error, as a much more abundant clone is one base away. The CDR3 DNA is TGTGTCAGCAGTCATGGGCTTCGGGACACGAACACTGAAGCTTTCTTT. Protein sequence: CVSSHGLRDTNTEAFF. This chain joins TRBV28 and TRBJ1-1; TRBD1 might be the D (6 bases). The CDR3 contains 16 residues. Germline values: CDR1 MDHEN, CDR2 SYDVKM. Looking up the rest from reference TRBV28 and TRBJ1-1 gives the full variable domain: DVKVTQSSRYLVKRTGEKVFLECVQDMDHENMFWYRQDPGLGLRLIYFSYDVKMKEKGDIPEGYSVSREKKERFSLILESASTNQTSMYLCVSSHGLRDTNTEAFFGQGTRLTVV.

There are a few counts of this clonotype. J is TRBJ2-2 and V is TRBV20-1; D not certain. Germline V gene sequence: CDR1 DFQATT, CDR2 SNEGSKA (reference sequence). V was shortened by 2 bases and J by 6 bases, with 13 bases between the two germline ends. This CDR3 has 14 residues. DNA for the CDR3: TGCAGTGCTAGACCGGTGGGTCAGGCCGGGGAGCTGTTTTTT. Protein sequence: CSARPVGQAGELFF.

The chain is built from TRBV27 and TRBJ1-4, with TRBD1 as a possible D gene (6 bases). Trimming stripped 6 bases from V and 4 bases from J, with 24 bases between. The germline CDR1 and CDR2 sequences are MNHEY and SMNVEV (reference sequence). The length of the CDR3 is 18 residues. DNA of the CDR3: TGTGCCAGCAGCACCGAAAGTCCGACTGGGGGCAATAATGAAAAACTGTTTTTT. Its translation is CASSTESPTGGNNEKLFF.

This clonotype has ten or more counts. The chain has TRBV19 and TRBJ2-1; D assignment may be TRBD1 or TRBD2 (5 bases each). Trimming removed 1 base from V and 2 bases from J, with 9 bases in between. Per the germline V gene, CDR1 is LNHDA and CDR2 is SQIVND (reference sequence). This CDR3 is built from 15 residues. Here the CDR3 DNA reads TGTGCCAGTAGTATAGGTGGGGGTCCCTACAATGAGCAGTTCTTC. Its protein product is CASSIGGGPYNEQFF.

The chain couples TRBV7-3 to TRBJ2-3, with D unclear. CDR1 is SGHTA, CDR2 FQGTGA, per germline. The V end was cut by 1 base, the J end by 4 bases, with 12 bases between. This CDR3 spans 15 amino acids. CDR3 loop: CASSLIASGPDTQYF. The CDR3 bases are TGTGCCAGCAGCTTAATAGCATCGGGCCCAGATACGCAGTATTTT.

The V call is TRBV3-1, the J call TRBJ2-3; D tentatively fits TRBD1 or TRBD2 (6 bases each). The germline V gene has CDR1 LGHDT and CDR2 YNNKEL (reference sequence). The V gene lost 4 bases and the J gene lost 2 bases, with 16 bases spanning the gap. The CDR3 is made up of 16 amino acids. The CDR3 is CASSPTGGGNTDTQYF. In DNA, the CDR3 is TGTGCCAGCAGCCCCACCGGAGGGGGAAACACAGATACGCAGTATTTT.

This sequence joins TRBV29-1 and TRBJ2-1; D is unresolved. Trimming pared 4 bases from V and 8 bases from J, leaving 15 bases between. CDR1 and CDR2 (germline): SQVTM, ANQGSEA. CDR3 length: 13 amino acids. The chain's CDR3 is CSVGSGYLHEQFF. For the CDR3, the DNA is TGCAGCGTTGGATCCGGATATCTCCATGAGCAGTTCTTC.

The V call is TRBV2, the J call TRBJ2-1, with D perhaps TRBD1 (5 bases). Germline CDR1 and CDR2: SNHLY and FYNNEI. Trimming removed 8 bases at V and 6 bases at J, with 11 bases between. The CDR3 contains 12 residues. Here the CDR3 DNA reads TGTGCCAGCGCCGACAGTGGCAATGAGCAGTTCTTC. This translates into CASADSGNEQFF.

V gene TRBV3-1 combines with J gene TRBJ1-2; D uncertain. The germline V and J ends were trimmed by 0 bases and 3 bases, with 8 bases remaining between them. The CDR3 totals 14 residues. CDR1 and CDR2 from the germline V gene are LGHDT and YNNKEL (reference sequence). CDR3 region: CASSQDRRDYGYTF. The CDR3 DNA sequence: TGTGCCAGCAGCCAAGATCGGCGGGACTATGGCTACACCTTC.

The genes are TRBV29-1 and TRBJ2-7; TRBD1 agrees at 11 bases. J lost 3 bases, V lost 1 base, and 2 bases had no gene match. The germline V gene encodes CDR1 SQVTM and CDR2 ANQGSEA. This CDR3 is built from 14 residues. CDR3 bases: TGCAGCGTTGAAGTGGACAGGGGGCTCTACGAGCAGTACTTC. It yields the protein CSVEVDRGLYEQYF.

This clonotype was seen many times. The J gene is TRBJ2-5, the V gene TRBV10-2, with D uncertain. Germline V gives CDR1 WSHSY, CDR2 SAAADI. Trimming left V 4 bases short and J 4 bases short, with 4 bases between. The CDR3 length is 11 residues. CDR3: CASSAIETQYF. CDR3 DNA: TGCGCCAGCAGTGCGATAGAGACCCAGTACTTC.

V gene TRBV28 combines with J gene TRBJ2-1; 9 bases align to TRBD2. The CDR3 has 16 residues. With 4 bases clipped from V and 3 bases from J, the junction kept 7 bases outside the gene matches. Germline V CDR1 and CDR2: MDHEN, SYDVKM. The CDR3 DNA follows: TGTGCCAGCAGTTGGGAGACTAGCGGTAACTACAATGAGCAGTTCTTC. Translation gives CASSWETSGNYNEQFF.

Only a few counts were recorded for this clonotype. The chain is built from TRBV15 and TRBJ2-5; maybe TRBD2 (5 bases). CDR3 length equals 17 residues. Germline V gene data show CDR1 as LNHNV and CDR2 as YYDKDF (reference sequence). Trimming pared 0 bases from V and 2 bases from J, leaving 16 bases between. CDR3 loop: CATSRDRPGVRQETQYF. In DNA form, the CDR3 reads TGTGCCACCAGCAGAGATCGTCCCGGGGTCAGGCAAGAGACCCAGTACTTC. The full variable domain, its missing parts supplied by reference TRBV15 and TRBJ2-5, is DAMVIQNPRYQVTQFGKPVTLSCSQTLNHNVMYWYQQKSSQAPKLLFHYYDKDFNNEADTPDNFQSRRPNTSFCFLDIRSPGLGDTAMYLCATSRDRPGVRQETQYFGPGTRLLVL.

The chain is built from TRBV11-2 and TRBJ2-5; D gene uncertain. Looked up from germline, CDR1 is SGHAT and CDR2 is FQNNGV. CDR3 length equals 16 residues. V lost 6 bases and J lost 4, with 21 bases in between. The CDR3 reads CASRTLTGKTTETQYF. CDR3 nucleotides: TGTGCCAGCAGGACTCTGACTGGTAAAACAACAGAGACCCAGTACTTC.

The V and J genes are TRBV29-1 and TRBJ2-5; no firm D call. This CDR3 has 13 residues. Germline CDR1 reads SQVTM; CDR2 reads ANQGSEA. With 7 bases removed from V and 3 bases from J, the gap between germline ends came to 15 bases. Here the CDR3 DNA reads TGCAGCGGATTTAAGGGTACGAAAGAGACCCAGTACTTC. Residues: CSGFKGTKETQYF.

This clonotype was seen only a few times. V gene TRBV20-1 combines with J gene TRBJ2-2, with D perhaps matching TRBD1 (5 bases). Germline V gives CDR1 DFQATT, CDR2 SNEGSKA (reference sequence). V was shortened by 3 bases and J by 3 bases, with 14 bases between the two germline ends. This CDR3 region has 15 residues. The CDR3 loop reads CSARTQGRDTGELFF. CDR3 in DNA: TGCAGTGCTAGGACCCAGGGAAGAGACACCGGGGAGCTGTTTTTT.

CDR3 sequence: CASSDDVGGITYNEQFF. As DNA, the CDR3 is TGTGCCAGCAGCGACGACGTTGGCGGGATCACCTACAATGAGCAGTTCTTC. The chain joins TRBV3-1 to TRBJ2-1, with D possibly matching TRBD2 (6 bases). The V end was cut by 5 bases, the J end by 2 bases, with 19 bases between. Per germline, CDR1 LGHDT and CDR2 YNNKEL (reference sequence). The CDR3 has 17 residues.

This chain links TRBV24-1 with TRBJ1-2; D is undetermined. V was clipped by 0 bases and J by 8 bases, with 9 bases between them. CDR1 and CDR2 from the germline V gene are KGHDR and SFDVKD. The CDR3 length is 13 residues. CDR3 coding DNA: TGTGCCACCAGTGATTTGGAGCCCGGAGGCTACACCTTC. It is translated as CATSDLEPGGYTF.